This T cell receptor (beta chain) was found in a study of T cells in Graves' hyperthyroidism and ophthalmopathy. Germline trimming cut 8 bases from V and 1 base from J; bases unmatched to any gene: 7. The CDR3 covers 13 residues. CDR1 is DFQATT, CDR2 SNEGSKA, per germline (reference sequence). The CDR3 regions of TCR beta were amplified from RNA transcripts. TCR CDR3 underwent first-round RT-PCR with the HTBI primer set. TCRdb independently ran MiXCR on the multiplex PCR reads; one entry per CDR3 protein. Among around 270,000 distinct CDR3 sequences listed, roughly 19% were seen once. Duration under 3 months, a NOSPECS grade of at least 4, and a Clinical Activity Score of at least 3 characterized the ophthalmopathy patients. Details on this clonotype: Its antigen is as yet unknown.

The study's findings and limits: Most expanded thyroid clonotypes above 0.001 also appeared in blood.

This clonotype was sampled from a man aged 50 or older with Graves' ophthalmopathy. This rearrangement joins TRBV20-1 to TRBJ2-7; 8 bases fit TRBD2. Sequencing was performed on blood. CDR3 sequence (DNA): TGCAGTCCCCGGCGGGAGGCTTCCTACGAGCAGTACTTC. Translated, it gives CSPRREASYEQYF.